A selection of T cell receptor beta chains follows, all from one sample in a study of blood T cell repertoires in COVID-19. Data came from immunoSEQ multiplex PCR; TCRdb stores just in-frame clones and leaves some out. Among roughly 150,000 clones listed, under 95% were seen once. The material sequenced was peripheral blood. The receptor set was obtained from a man between 60 and 75 years old with active or convalescent COVID-19. Both conserved end residues are part of each CDR3. Fields, in order: CDR3 length, clone size, D gene, V gene, J gene, CDR3 DNA, CDR3 protein. D genes are given only for firm matches. Size tells how often a clone was seen (once, few, many) or the class of an expanded clone, and some rows leave it out.

>17|once|-|TRBV25-1|TRBJ2-2
TGTGCCAGCAGTGAAGACACAGCAGTCCCGAACACCGGGGAGCTGTTTTTT
CASSEDTAVPNTGELFF
>14|-|TRBD2|TRBV27|TRBJ2-1
TGTGCCAGCAGTTTATGGGGCGGGACTAGAGAGCAGTTCTTC
CASSLWGGTREQFF
>14|-|TRBD1|TRBV5-1|TRBJ1-2
TGCGCCAGCAGCTTGGCCTCCGGGACAGATGGCTACACCTTC
CASSLASGTDGYTF
>13|-|-|TRBV29-1|TRBJ2-1
TGCAGCGTCGCCCGGGAATACTACAATGAGCAGTTCTTC
CSVAREYYNEQFF
>14|-|TRBD1|TRBV2|TRBJ1-6
TGTGCCAGCAGTGAACAGGGGGAGTATTCACCCCTCCACTTT
CASSEQGEYSPLHF
>15|-|TRBD1|TRBV29-1|TRBJ2-2
TGCAGCGTTAAAGGGGCAGGGGGCATCACCGGGGAGCTGTTTTTT
CSVKGAGGITGELFF
>15|-|TRBD2|TRBV5-1|TRBJ2-7
TGCGCCAGCGCCTACGGGGGACTAGCGGGAGACGAGCAGTACTTC
CASAYGGLAGDEQYF
>16|-|-|TRBV27|TRBJ1-1
TGTGCCAGCAGTTTATACAGGGACGTGAGAGGCACTGAAGCTTTCTTT
CASSLYRDVRGTEAFF
>13|-|-|TRBV15|TRBJ2-7
TGTGCCACCAGCTCGGGGGGCAGGTACGAGCAGTACTTC
CATSSGGRYEQYF
>16|-|-|TRBV18|TRBJ2-2
TGTGCCAGCTCAGAACCGGACAGACTGGTGGCCGGGGAGCTGTTTTTT
CASSEPDRLVAGELFF
>15|-|-|TRBV3-1/TRBV3-2|TRBJ1-2
TGTGCCAGCAGCCAAGATCAGACCCGGGGGTCCGGCTACACCTTC
CASSQDQTRGSGYTF
>12|-|-|TRBV7-8|TRBJ1-2
TGTGCCAGCAGCCTCGACACCTATGGCTACACCTTC
CASSLDTYGYTF
>15|-|-|TRBV5-1|TRBJ2-5
TGCGCCAGCAGCTTGGGGCGGGTCGAGGAAGAGACCCAGTACTTC
CASSLGRVEEETQYF